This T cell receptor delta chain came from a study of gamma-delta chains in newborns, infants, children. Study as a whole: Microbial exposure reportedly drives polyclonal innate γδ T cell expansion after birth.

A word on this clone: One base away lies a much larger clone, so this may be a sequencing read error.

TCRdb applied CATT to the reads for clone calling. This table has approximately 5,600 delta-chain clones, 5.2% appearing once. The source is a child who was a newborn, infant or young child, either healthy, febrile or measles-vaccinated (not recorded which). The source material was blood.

CDR3 loop: CACDSLEHTDKLIF. The CDR3 bases are TGTGCCTGTGACAGCCTGGAGCACACCGATAAACTCATCTTT. The chain is built from TRDV2 and TRDJ1, with D uncertain. This CDR3 spans 14 amino acids. The V gene's germline CDR1 is GEAIGNYY and CDR2 EKD. Trimming shortened V by 2 bases and J by 0 bases, and 9 bases separated the two germline ends.